This T cell receptor beta chain appears in the sequencing data of a study of cytomegalovirus exposure and HLA in healthy donors. Study-level background: When 350 to 500 donors were genotyped, about 80% of them were found to fall in the Caucasian-associated ancestry cluster. Study results and caveats: Analyses of presence and absence presupposed an approximately uniform sequencing depth across donors. A later examination showed that TCR association rates differed by HLA locus, with DRB1 most and HLA-C fewest. TCR beta V segments were, for the most part, productive about 87% or about 30% of the time in an earlier analysis.

In the PCR, 60 Vbeta and 13 Jbeta primers were used. TCRdb's copy holds only in-frame clones and misses some; the assay was immunoSEQ multiplex PCR. Of roughly 110,000 clones in the sample, nearly 75% were seen once. In the case of this clone: Its antigen remains unidentified.

This CDR3 has 13 residues. Germline V gives CDR1 SGHRS, CDR2 YFSETQ. V lost 0 bases, J lost 4 bases, and 5 bases lay in between. The V gene is TRBV5-1, the J gene TRBJ2-1; weak D call: TRBD1 (5 bases). The TCR comes from a man younger than 40 in good health and CMV-seropositive. Sequencing was performed on PBMCs. The CDR3 DNA reads TGCGCCAGCAGCTTGGGACAGTACAATGAGCAGTTCTTC. Residues: CASSLGQYNEQFF.